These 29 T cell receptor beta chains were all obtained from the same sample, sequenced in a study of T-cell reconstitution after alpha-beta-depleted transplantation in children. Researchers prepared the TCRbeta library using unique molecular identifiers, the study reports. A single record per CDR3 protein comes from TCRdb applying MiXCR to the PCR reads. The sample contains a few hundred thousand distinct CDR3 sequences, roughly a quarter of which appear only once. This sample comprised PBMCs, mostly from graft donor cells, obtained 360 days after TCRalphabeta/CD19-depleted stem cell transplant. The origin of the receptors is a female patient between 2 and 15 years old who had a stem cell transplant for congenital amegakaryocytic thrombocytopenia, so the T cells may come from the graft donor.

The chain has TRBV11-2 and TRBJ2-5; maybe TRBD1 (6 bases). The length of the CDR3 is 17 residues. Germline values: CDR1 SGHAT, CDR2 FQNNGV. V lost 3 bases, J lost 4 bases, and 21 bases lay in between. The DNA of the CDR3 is TGTGCCAGCAGCTTTCCCCGAGGGGGTAAGGGGATAGAGACCCAGTACTTC. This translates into CASSFPRGGKGIETQYF.

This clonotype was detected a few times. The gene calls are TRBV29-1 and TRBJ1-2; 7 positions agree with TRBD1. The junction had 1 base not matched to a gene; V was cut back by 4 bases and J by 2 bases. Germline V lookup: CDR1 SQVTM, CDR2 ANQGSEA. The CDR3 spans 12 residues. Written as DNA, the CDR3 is TGCAGCGTTGGGACAGGAAACTATGGCTACACCTTC. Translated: CSVGTGNYGYTF.

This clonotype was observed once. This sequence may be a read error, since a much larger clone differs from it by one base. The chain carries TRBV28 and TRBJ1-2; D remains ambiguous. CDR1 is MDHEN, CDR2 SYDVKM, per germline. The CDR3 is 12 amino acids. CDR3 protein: CASLAFNYGYPF. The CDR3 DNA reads TGTGCCAGCCTCGCTTTTAACTATGGCTACCCCTTC.

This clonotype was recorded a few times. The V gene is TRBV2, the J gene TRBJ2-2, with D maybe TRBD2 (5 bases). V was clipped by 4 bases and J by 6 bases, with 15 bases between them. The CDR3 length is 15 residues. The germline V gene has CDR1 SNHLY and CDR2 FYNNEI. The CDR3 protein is CASSVPGINAGELFF. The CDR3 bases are TGTGCCAGCAGTGTTCCGGGGATTAACGCCGGGGAGCTGTTTTTT. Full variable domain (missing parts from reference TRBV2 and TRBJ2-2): EPEVTQTPSHQVTQMGQEVILRCVPISNHLYFYWYRQILGQKVEFLVSFYNNEISEKSEIFDDQFSVERPDGSNFTLKIRSTKLEDSAMYFCASSVPGINAGELFFGEGSRLTVL.

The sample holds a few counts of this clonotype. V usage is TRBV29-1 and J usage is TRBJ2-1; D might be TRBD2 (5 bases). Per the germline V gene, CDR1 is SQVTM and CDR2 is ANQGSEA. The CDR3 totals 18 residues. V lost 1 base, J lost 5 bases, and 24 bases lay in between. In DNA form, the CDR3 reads TGCAGCGTTGAAGGGATGGTCATACTAGGGTCTCTGGACAATGAGCAGTTCTTC. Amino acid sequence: CSVEGMVILGSLDNEQFF.

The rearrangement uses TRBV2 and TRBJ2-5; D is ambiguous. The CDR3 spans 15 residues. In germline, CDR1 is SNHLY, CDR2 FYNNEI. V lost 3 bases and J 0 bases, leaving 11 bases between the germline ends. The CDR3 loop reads CASSDFSDDQETQYF. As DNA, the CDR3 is TGTGCCAGCAGTGATTTTTCGGACGACCAAGAGACCCAGTACTTC. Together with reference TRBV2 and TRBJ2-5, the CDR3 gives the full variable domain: EPEVTQTPSHQVTQMGQEVILRCVPISNHLYFYWYRQILGQKVEFLVSFYNNEISEKSEIFDDQFSVERPDGSNFTLKIRSTKLEDSAMYFCASSDFSDDQETQYFGPGTRLLVL.

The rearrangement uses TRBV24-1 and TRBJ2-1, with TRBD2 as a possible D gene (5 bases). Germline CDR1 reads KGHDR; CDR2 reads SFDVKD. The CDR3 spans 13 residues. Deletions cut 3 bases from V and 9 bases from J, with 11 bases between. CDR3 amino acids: CATSDGGAVEQFF. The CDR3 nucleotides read TGTGCCACCAGTGATGGCGGAGCGGTTGAGCAGTTCTTC.

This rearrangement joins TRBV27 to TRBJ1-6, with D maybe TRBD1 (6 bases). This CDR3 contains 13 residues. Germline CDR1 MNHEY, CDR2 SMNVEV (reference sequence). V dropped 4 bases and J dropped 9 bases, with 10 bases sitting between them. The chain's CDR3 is CASSWRTVSPLHF. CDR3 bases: TGTGCCAGCAGTTGGAGGACAGTTTCACCCCTCCACTTT.

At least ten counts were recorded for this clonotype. CDR3 nucleotide sequence: TGTGCCAGCACTGTTCCAGGATTTGGGGTCAATGAGCAGTTCTTC. Amino acid sequence: CASTVPGFGVNEQFF. The V call is TRBV2, the J call TRBJ2-1; unclear D gene. With 7 bases removed from V and 6 bases from J, the gap between germline ends came to 19 bases. CDR3 length: 15 amino acids. Germline V gene lookup returns CDR1 SNHLY and CDR2 FYNNEI.

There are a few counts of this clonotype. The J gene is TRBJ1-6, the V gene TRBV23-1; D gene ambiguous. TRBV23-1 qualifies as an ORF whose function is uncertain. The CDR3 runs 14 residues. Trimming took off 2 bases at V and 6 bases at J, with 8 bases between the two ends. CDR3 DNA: TGCGCCAGCAGTCAACAGTGGTGTAATTCACCCCTCCACTTT. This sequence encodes CASSQQWCNSPLHF.

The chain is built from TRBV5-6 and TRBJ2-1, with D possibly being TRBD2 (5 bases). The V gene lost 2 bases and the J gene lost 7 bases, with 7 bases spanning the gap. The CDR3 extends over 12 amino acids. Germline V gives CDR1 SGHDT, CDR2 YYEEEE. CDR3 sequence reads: CASSFGENEQFF. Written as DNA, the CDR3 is TGTGCCAGCAGCTTTGGGGAGAATGAGCAGTTCTTC.

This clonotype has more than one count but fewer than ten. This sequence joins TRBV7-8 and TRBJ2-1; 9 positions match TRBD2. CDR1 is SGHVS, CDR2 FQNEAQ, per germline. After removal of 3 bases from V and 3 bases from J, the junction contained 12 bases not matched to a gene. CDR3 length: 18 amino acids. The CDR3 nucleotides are TGTGCCAGCAGCTTTACGCGGGGGGGCCTGGGGCGCTACAATGAGCAGTTCTTC. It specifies CASSFTRGGLGRYNEQFF.

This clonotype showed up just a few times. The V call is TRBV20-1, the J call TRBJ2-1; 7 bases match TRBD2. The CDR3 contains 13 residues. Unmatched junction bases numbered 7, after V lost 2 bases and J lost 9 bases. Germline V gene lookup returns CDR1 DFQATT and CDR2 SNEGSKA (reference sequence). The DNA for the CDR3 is TGCAGTGCTAGATTCTGGGAGGGCAGTGAGCAGTTCTTC. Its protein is CSARFWEGSEQFF.

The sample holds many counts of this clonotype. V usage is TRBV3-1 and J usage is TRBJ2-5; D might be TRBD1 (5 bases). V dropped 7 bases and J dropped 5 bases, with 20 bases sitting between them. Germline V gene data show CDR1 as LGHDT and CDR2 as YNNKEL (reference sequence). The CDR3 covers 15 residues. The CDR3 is CASTSRTRNGETQYF. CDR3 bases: TGTGCCAGCACCAGTCGGACAAGAAATGGGGAGACCCAGTACTTC.

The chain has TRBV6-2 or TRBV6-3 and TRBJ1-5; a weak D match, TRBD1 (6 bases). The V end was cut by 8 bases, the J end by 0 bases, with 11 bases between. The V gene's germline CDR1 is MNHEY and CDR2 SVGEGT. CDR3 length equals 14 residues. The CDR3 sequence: CASCHRASNQPQHF. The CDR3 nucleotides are TGTGCCAGCTGTCACAGGGCTAGCAATCAGCCCCAGCATTTT.

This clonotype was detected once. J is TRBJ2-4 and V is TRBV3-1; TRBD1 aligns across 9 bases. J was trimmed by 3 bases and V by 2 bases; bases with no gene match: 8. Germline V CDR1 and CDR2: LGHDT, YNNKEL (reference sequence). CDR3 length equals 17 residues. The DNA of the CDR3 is TGTGCCAGCAGCCAAAGGAGACAGGGGGTCGTCAAAAACATTCAGTACTTC. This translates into CASSQRRQGVVKNIQYF.

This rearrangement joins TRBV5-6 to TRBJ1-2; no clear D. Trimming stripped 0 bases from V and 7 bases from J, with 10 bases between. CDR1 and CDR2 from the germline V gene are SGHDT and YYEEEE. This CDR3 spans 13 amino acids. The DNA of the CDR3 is TGTGCCAGCAGCTTGGCAATATATGGTGGCTACACCTTC. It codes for CASSLAIYGGYTF.

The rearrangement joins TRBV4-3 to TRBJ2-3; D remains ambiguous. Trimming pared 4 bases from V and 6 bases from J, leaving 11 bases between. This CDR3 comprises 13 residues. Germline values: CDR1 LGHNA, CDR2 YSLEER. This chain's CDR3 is CASSLNFLDTQYF. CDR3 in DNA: TGCGCCAGCAGCCTAAATTTTTTGGATACGCAGTATTTT.

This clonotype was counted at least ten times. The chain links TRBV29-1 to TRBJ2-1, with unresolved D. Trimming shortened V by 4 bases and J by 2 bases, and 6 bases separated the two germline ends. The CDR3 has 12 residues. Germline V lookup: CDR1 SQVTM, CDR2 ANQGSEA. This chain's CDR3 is CSVGAAYNEQFF. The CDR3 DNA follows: TGCAGCGTTGGGGCCGCCTACAATGAGCAGTTCTTC.

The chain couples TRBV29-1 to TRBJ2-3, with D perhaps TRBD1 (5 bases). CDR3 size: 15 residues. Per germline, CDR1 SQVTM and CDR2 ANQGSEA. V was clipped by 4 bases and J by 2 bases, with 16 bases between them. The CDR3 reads CSVVGATEHTDTQYF. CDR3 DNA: TGCAGCGTTGTTGGGGCAACCGAGCACACAGATACGCAGTATTTT.

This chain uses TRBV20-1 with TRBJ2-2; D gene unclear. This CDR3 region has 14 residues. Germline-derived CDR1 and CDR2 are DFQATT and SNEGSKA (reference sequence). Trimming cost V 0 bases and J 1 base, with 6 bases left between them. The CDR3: CSARDPRNTGELFF. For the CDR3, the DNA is TGCAGTGCTAGAGATCCCCGGAACACCGGGGAGCTGTTTTTT.

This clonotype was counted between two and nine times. CDR3 nucleotides: TGCGCCAGCTCGGCGCTGGGGAGGGGAGAGACCCAGTACTTC. It is translated as CASSALGRGETQYF. The chain links TRBV5-1 to TRBJ2-5, with 7 bases aligning to TRBD2. J gave up 4 bases and V 7 bases, and 10 bases lay outside the gene matches. The CDR3 length is 14 residues. The germline CDR1 and CDR2 sequences are SGHRS and YFSETQ.

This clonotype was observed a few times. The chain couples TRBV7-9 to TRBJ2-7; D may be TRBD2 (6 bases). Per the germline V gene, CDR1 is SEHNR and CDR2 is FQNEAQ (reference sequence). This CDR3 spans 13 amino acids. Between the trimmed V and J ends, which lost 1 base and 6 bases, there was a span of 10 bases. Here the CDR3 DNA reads TGTGCCAGCAGCTTAGAGGAGGGCTCCGAGCAGTACTTC. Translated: CASSLEEGSEQYF.

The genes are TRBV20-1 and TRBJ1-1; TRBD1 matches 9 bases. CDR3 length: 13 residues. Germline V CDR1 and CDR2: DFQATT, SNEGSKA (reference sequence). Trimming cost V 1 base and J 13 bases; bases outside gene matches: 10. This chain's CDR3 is CSARVTGGAGGFF. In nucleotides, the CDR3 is TGCAGTGCTAGAGTTACAGGGGGCGCGGGGGGTTTCTTT.

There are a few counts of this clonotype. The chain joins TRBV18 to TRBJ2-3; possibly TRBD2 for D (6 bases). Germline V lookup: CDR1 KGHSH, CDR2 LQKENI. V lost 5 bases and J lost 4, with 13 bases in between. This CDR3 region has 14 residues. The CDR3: CASSTHPGADTQYF. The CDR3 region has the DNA TGTGCCAGCTCAACCCACCCGGGGGCAGATACGCAGTATTTT. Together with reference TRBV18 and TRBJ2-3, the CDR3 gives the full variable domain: NAGVMQNPRHLVRRRGQEARLRCSPMKGHSHVYWYRQLPEEGLKFMVYLQKENIIDESGMPKERFSAEFPKEGPSILRIQQVVRGDSAAYFCASSTHPGADTQYFGPGTRLTVL.

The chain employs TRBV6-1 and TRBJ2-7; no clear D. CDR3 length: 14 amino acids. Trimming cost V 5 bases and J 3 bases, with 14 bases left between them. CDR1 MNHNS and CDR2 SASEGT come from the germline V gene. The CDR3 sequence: CASSKTEKFYEQYF. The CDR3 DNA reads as TGTGCCAGCAGTAAAACGGAGAAATTCTACGAGCAGTACTTC.

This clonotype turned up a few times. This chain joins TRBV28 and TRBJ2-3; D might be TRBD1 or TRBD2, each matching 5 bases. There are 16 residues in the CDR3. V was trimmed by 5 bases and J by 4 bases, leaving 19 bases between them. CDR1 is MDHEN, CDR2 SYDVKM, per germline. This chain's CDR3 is CASSRSGPLGADTQYF. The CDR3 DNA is TGTGCCAGCAGTCGATCCGGACCCCTGGGGGCAGATACGCAGTATTTT.

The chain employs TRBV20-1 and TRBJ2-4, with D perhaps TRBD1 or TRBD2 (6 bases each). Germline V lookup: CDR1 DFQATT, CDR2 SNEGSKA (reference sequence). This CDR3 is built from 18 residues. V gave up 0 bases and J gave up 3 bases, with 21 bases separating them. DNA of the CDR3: TGCAGTGCTAGAGATAGGACAAACTGGGGGCGGGGCAAAAACATTCAGTACTTC. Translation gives CSARDRTNWGRGKNIQYF.

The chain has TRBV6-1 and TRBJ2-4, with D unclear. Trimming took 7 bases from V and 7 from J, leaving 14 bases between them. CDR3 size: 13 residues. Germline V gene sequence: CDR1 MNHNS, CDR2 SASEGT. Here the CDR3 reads CASTKASGNIQYF. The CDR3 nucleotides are TGTGCCAGCACCAAGGCCTCCGGGAACATTCAGTACTTC.